What follows are 15 T cell receptor beta chains derived from one specimen sequenced in a study of blood T cells in healthy people across ages (dated by TCRdb to about 2015). The library was produced with 5' RACE. The second PCR ran for roughly 7 to 12 cycles and used a J-beta primer mix along with a sample-barcoded 5' primer. TCRdb passed the public sequencing reads through fastp at Q25 and MiXCR, retaining productive beta sequences. Rows with a matching CDR3 protein are joined into one entry that keeps the most common DNA and genes. The sample profile shows some 1.8 million distinct CDR3 sequences; about 39% of them were found once. Together, the top ten hold 23% of the sample. Sequencing used blood. The receptors were gathered from a human donor in good health.

This rearrangement joins TRBV7-2 to TRBJ2-4; no clear D gene. The closer fit of TRBJ2-5 to the DNA end suggests the J call may be wrong. CDR3 length: 13 amino acids. The germline V gene has CDR1 SGHTA and CDR2 FQGNSA. CDR3 bases: TGTGCCAGCAGATTTGGGCCAGAAGAGACCCAGTACTTC. This gives the protein CASRFGPEETQYF.

The V and J genes are TRBV7-2 and TRBJ2-4, with no clear D. Germline values: CDR1 SGHTA, CDR2 FQGNSA. The CDR3 runs to 15 residues. V lost 2 bases and J lost 6, with 14 bases in between. CDR3 residues: CASSLFWGTGNIQYF. The CDR3 DNA reads TGTGCCAGCAGCTTATTCTGGGGTACGGGAAACATTCAGTACTTC.

This clonotype was observed a handful of times. J is TRBJ1-2 and V is TRBV4-1; a weak D match, TRBD1 (6 bases). V gave up 0 bases and J gave up 4 bases, with 24 bases separating them. The germline CDR1 and CDR2 sequences are MGHRA and YSYEKL. The CDR3 extends over 19 amino acids. This chain's CDR3 is CASSQEKKANRAPLYGYTF. For the CDR3, the DNA is TGCGCCAGCAGCCAAGAAAAGAAGGCTAACAGGGCCCCCCTCTATGGCTACACCTTC.

The chain is built from TRBV10-3 and TRBJ2-1, with D maybe TRBD2 (6 bases). V lost 2 bases and J 8 bases, leaving 16 bases between the germline ends. The CDR3 has 15 residues. CDR1 ENHRY and CDR2 SYGVKD come from the germline V gene. The CDR3, as DNA: TGTGCCATCAGTGAGCCAGACGGGGGTATGCATGAGCAGTTCTTC. Protein: CAISEPDGGMHEQFF.

This clonotype has just a few counts. V and J are TRBV15 and TRBJ2-7; TRBD1 matches 7 bases. The J segment lost 6 bases and the V segment lost 3 bases, leaving 5 bases of the junction unmatched. Germline V gene data show CDR1 as LNHNV and CDR2 as YYDKDF (reference sequence). CDR3 length equals 13 residues. The CDR3 spells CATSRMTGSEQYF. The CDR3, as DNA: TGTGCCACCAGCAGGATGACAGGGTCCGAGCAGTACTTC.

This clonotype was counted ten times or more. The V and J genes are TRBV12-3 or TRBV12-4 and TRBJ2-1; 8 nucleotides align to TRBD1. CDR3 length: 12 residues. V shed 5 bases, J shed 10 bases, and the junction held 4 bases outside the gene matches. CDR3 region: CASSRTGGEQFF. CDR3 coding DNA: TGTGCCAGCAGTAGAACAGGGGGGGAGCAGTTCTTC.

This rearrangement joins TRBV7-8 to TRBJ1-2, with TRBD1 identical over 7 bases. In germline, CDR1 is SGHVS, CDR2 FQNEAQ. The CDR3 covers 16 residues. V trimming: 5 bases; J trimming: 2 bases; junction bases outside the gene matches: 11. The CDR3: CASSGGRDRLNYGYTF. The CDR3, as DNA: TGTGCCAGCAGCGGAGGCCGGGACAGACTAAACTATGGCTACACCTTC.

This clonotype turned up a few times. The CDR3 is CASRKLGQRVYEQYF. The CDR3 DNA is TGCGCCAGCAGAAAACTGGGACAGAGGGTCTACGAGCAGTACTTC. This sequence joins TRBV4-1 and TRBJ2-7; 7 bases map to TRBD1. Trimming took 6 bases from V and 3 from J; bases not matched to a gene: 11. Germline lookup yields CDR1 MGHRA and CDR2 YSYEKL. This CDR3 is built from 15 residues.

This chain uses TRBV5-1 with TRBJ2-1; 7 nucleotides agree with TRBD2. The CDR3 has 15 residues. Germline trimming cut 4 bases from V and 0 bases from J; bases unmatched to any gene: 4. The germline V gene has CDR1 SGHRS and CDR2 YFSETQ. CDR3 protein: CASSAGVGSYNEQFF. The CDR3, as DNA: TGCGCCAGCAGCGCGGGAGTTGGCTCCTACAATGAGCAGTTCTTC.

This rearrangement joins TRBV27 to TRBJ2-4; no clear D. The J call is uncertain, as TRBJ2-7 better fits the DNA end. CDR3 length equals 14 residues. Per the germline V gene, CDR1 is MNHEY and CDR2 is SMNVEV (reference sequence). CDR3 amino acids: CASSPHRNPYEQYF. DNA for the CDR3: TGTGCCAGCAGTCCCCACAGAAACCCCTACGAGCAGTACTTC.

This clonotype was detected a few times. The gene calls are TRBV4-3 and TRBJ1-2, with TRBD1 matching 10 bases. The CDR3 loop spans 16 amino acids. V gave up 0 bases and J gave up 4 bases; unmatched junction bases: 5. Germline values: CDR1 LGHNA, CDR2 YSLEER. The CDR3 loop is CASSQDGTGDPYGYTF. The CDR3, as DNA: TGCGCCAGCAGCCAAGATGGGACAGGGGACCCCTATGGCTACACCTTC.

The V call is TRBV6-5, the J call TRBJ2-5; D is possibly TRBD2 (5 bases). The CDR3 covers 16 residues. The V end lost 0 bases, the J end lost 11 bases, and 22 bases lay between the germline ends. CDR1 is MNHEY and CDR2 is SVGAGI in the germline V gene. The CDR3, as DNA: TGTGCCAGCAGTTACTCGTTGAGGACTCTTGGGGAAGAGCAGTACTTC. Translation: CASSYSLRTLGEEQYF.

This clonotype has more than one count but fewer than ten. This rearrangement joins TRBV5-5 to TRBJ2-5; D possibly matches TRBD1 or TRBD2 (5 bases each). CDR1 and CDR2 (germline): SGHKS, YYEKEE (reference sequence). Trimming removed 1 base from V and 2 bases from J, with 12 bases in between. This CDR3 comprises 15 residues. The CDR3 is CASSLIRGRQETQYF. The CDR3 DNA follows: TGTGCCAGCAGCTTGATCCGGGGACGACAAGAGACCCAGTACTTC.

With respect to this clonotype: The junction differs from germline at one of its ends, possibly a read error. The V gene is TRBV4-3, the J gene TRBJ1-4; tentative D call: TRBD1 (5 bases). Per germline, CDR1 LGHNA and CDR2 YSLEER. The CDR3 has 14 amino acids. The CDR3 here is CVSSQEGLSEKLFF. Here the CDR3 DNA reads TGCGTCAGCAGCCAAGAGGGACTGTCTGAAAAACTGTTTTTT.

The chain couples TRBV7-9 to TRBJ1-2; D is unresolved. V dropped 4 bases and J dropped 2 bases, with 20 bases sitting between them. The length of the CDR3 is 17 residues. The germline CDR1 and CDR2 sequences are SEHNR and FQNEAQ (reference sequence). The CDR3 protein is CASSSVELSTPNYGYTF. The DNA of the CDR3 is TGTGCCAGCAGCTCGGTCGAGTTGTCTACTCCAAACTATGGCTACACCTTC.